This TCR beta chain is from a study of response to subunit inactivated influenza vaccine. Study-wide results and caveats: Each seasonal influenza vaccination recruits few new T cells, the authors suggested.

TCRdb re-derived calls from the RT-PCR reads in MiXCR, one entry per CDR3 protein. The sample contains about 830,000 distinct CDR3 sequences, approximately 17% of which appear only once. This clonotype was detected many times. Its cognate antigen is unknown. CDR3 length: 15 residues. Germline V gene sequence: CDR1 DFQATT, CDR2 SNEGSKA (reference sequence). V trimming: 1 base; J trimming: 0 bases; junction bases outside the gene matches: 4. The input for sequencing was PBMCs from blood, taken 4 to 6 days after vaccination. This chain connects TRBV20-1 to TRBJ2-7, with TRBD2 identical over 9 bases. The sequence came from a man in his forties or fifties who received an inactivated influenza vaccine. In nucleotides, the CDR3 is TGCAGTGCTAGAGGACTAGCGGCGAGCTCCTACGAGCAGTACTTC. Protein sequence: CSARGLAASSYEQYF.